The clone carrying this T cell receptor beta chain is medium-sized (0.01 to 0.1%) by share. Its target is not known. Assay used: immunoSEQ multiplex PCR; TCRdb lists only in-frame clones, some missing. The data contain about 46,000 clones, around 84% of them singletons. The data belong to a study of OX40 agonist ivuxolimab in advanced cancers. Study as a whole: An agonistic human IgG2 monoclonal antibody against OX40 (CD134) was given. Earlier treatment with anti-PD-1, anti-PD-L1 or anti-CTLA-4 was permitted, and roughly 42% had received some.

Study conclusions and caveats: The average count of expanded clones was higher among CD8+ T cells than among CD4+.

CDR3 size: 13 residues. V dropped 4 bases and J dropped 7; count of bases not matched to a gene: 5. The germline V gene encodes CDR1 SEHNR and CDR2 FQNEAQ (reference sequence). The receptor's source is an adult with an advanced solid tumor such as melanoma, head and neck, liver or kidney cancer. The sample here was CD4+ or CD8+ T cells sorted from blood, taken in a trial of the OX40 agonist ivuxolimab. The chain links TRBV7-9 to TRBJ1-2, with 8 bases matching TRBD1. The CDR3, as DNA: TGTGCCAGCAGCTGGACAGGGAGGGCTGGCTACACCTTC. This translates into CASSWTGRAGYTF. The variable domain in full, with the rest retrieved from reference TRBV7-9 and TRBJ1-2, is DTGVSQNPRHKITKRGQNVTFRCDPISEHNRLYWYRQTLGQGPEFLTYFQNEAQLEKSRLLSDRFSAERPKGSFSTLEIQRTEQGDSAMYLCASSWTGRAGYTFGSGTRLTVV.